This T cell receptor beta chain was sequenced during a study of T-cell reconstitution after alpha-beta-depleted transplantation in children. This clonotype occurred a few times. Germline assignment: CDR1 DFQATT and CDR2 SNEGSKA (reference sequence). This CDR3 has 12 residues. Trimming took 4 bases from V and 2 from J, leaving 7 bases between them. Unique molecular identifiers were built into the TCRbeta library. TCRdb passed the PCR reads through MiXCR, listing each CDR3 protein once. The repertoire holds some 590,000 distinct CDR3 sequences, with about 10% as singletons. V usage is TRBV20-1 and J usage is TRBJ2-3; D not resolved. The sequenced sample was PBMCs from the stem cell graft donor, obtained from the stem cell graft. The sequence was collected from a human donor who donated a stem cell graft to a child with acute myeloid leukemia. CDR3 nucleotides: TGCAGTGCTATGGTCCCCACAGATACGCAGTATTTT. Translation gives CSAMVPTDTQYF.